This entry concerns a single T cell receptor beta chain. Its target is not known. This sample is drawn from a study of T cells in Graves' hyperthyroidism and ophthalmopathy. Regarding the study as a whole: Within blood appeared most thyroid clonotypes that had expanded above 0.001.

Lactation, pregnancy, other autoimmune disease or uncontrolled infection led to exclusion of patients. Fresh 10 ml peripheral blood yielded PBMCs. CDR3 size: 15 residues. Germline lookup yields CDR1 MNHNS and CDR2 SASEGT. Between the trimmed V and J ends, which lost 5 bases and 5 bases, there was a span of 16 bases. Amplified regions were TCR beta CDR3 sequences from RNA transcripts. An initial round of RT-PCR targeting the TCR CDR3 relied on the HTBI primer set. TCRdb reanalysed the multiplex PCR reads using MiXCR and keeps one entry per CDR3 protein. The data show about 560,000 distinct CDR3 sequences, over 15% seen once.

The chain is built from TRBV6-1 and TRBJ1-5, with D perhaps TRBD1 (6 bases). The sample was blood. The sequence was collected from a woman between 18 and 30 years old with Graves' hyperthyroidism. The CDR3 DNA follows: TGTGCCAGCAGTCCACTACAGGGAACCGATCAGCCCCAGCATTTT. Residues: CASSPLQGTDQPQHF.